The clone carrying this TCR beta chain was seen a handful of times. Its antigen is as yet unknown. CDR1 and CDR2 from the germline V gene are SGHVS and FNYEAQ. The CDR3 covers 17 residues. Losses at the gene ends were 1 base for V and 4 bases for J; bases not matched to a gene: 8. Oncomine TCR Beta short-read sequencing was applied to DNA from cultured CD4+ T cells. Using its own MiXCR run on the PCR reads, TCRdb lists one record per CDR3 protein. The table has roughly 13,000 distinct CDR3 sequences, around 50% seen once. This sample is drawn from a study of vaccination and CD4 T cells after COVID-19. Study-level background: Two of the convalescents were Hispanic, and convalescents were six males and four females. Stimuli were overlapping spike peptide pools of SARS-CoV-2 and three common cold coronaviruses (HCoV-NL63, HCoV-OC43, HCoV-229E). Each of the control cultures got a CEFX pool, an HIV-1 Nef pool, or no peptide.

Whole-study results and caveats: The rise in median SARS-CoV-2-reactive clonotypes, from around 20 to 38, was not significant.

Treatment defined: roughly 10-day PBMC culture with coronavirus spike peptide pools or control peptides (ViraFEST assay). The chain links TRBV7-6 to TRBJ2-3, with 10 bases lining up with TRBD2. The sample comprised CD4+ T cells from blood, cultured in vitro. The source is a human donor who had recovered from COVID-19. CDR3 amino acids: CASSLVSSGSYPDTQYF. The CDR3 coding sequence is TGTGCCAGCAGCTTAGTGTCTAGCGGGAGTTATCCAGATACGCAGTATTTT.